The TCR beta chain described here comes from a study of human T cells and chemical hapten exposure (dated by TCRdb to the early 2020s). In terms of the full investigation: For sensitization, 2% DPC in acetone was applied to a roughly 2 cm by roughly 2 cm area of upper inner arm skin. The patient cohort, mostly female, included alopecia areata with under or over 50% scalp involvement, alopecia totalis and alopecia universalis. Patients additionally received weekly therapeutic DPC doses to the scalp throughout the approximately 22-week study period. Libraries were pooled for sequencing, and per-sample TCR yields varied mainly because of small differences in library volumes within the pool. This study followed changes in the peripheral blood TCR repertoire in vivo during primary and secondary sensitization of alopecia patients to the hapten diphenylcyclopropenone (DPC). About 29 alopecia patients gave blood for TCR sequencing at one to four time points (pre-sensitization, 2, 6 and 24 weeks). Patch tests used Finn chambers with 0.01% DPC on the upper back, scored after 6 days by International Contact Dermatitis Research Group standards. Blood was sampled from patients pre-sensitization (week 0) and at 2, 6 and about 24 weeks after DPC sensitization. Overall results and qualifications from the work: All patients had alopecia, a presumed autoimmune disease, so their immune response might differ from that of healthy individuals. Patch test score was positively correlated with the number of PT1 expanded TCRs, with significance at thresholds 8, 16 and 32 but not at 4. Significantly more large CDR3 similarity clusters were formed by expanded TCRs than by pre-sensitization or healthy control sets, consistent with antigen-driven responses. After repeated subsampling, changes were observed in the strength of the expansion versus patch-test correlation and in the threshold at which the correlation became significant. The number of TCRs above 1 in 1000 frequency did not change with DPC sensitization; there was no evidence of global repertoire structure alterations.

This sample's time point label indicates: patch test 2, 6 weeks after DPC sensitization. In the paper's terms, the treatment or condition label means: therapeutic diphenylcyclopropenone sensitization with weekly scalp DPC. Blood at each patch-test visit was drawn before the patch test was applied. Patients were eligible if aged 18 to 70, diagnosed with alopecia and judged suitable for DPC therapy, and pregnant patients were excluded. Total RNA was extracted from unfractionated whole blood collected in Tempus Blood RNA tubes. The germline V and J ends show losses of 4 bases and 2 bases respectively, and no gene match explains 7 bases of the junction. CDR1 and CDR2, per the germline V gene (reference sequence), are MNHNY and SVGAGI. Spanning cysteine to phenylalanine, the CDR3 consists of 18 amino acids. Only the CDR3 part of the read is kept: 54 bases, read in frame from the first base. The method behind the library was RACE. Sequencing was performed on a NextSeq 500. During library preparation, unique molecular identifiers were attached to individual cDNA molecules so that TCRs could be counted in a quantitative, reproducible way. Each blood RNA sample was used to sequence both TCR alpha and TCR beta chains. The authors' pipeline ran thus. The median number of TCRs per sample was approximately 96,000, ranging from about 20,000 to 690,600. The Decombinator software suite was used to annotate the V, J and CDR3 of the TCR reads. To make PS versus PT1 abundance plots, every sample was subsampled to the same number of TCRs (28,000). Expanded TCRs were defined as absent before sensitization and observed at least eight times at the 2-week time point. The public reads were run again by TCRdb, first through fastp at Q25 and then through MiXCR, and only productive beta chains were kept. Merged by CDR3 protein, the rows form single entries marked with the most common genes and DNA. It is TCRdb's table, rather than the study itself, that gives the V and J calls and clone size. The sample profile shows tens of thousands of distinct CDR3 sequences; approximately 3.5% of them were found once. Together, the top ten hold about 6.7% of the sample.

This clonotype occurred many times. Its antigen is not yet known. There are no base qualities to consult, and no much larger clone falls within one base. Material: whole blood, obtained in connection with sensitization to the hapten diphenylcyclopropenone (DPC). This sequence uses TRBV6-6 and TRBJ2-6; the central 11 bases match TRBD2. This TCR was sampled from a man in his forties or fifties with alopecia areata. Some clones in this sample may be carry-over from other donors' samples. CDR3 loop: CASSFYPGLAAGANVLTF. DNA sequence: TGTGCCAGCAGTTTTTATCCGGGACTAGCGGCTGGGGCCAACGTCCTGACTTTC.